A single sample gave rise to the 23 T cell receptor beta chains below, sequenced in a study of T cell responses to AZD1222 COVID-19 vaccine. Some clones are missing from TCRdb's copy, which holds only in-frame ones; the method was immunoSEQ multiplex PCR. The sample lists some 30,000 clones, more than 85% occurring once. The sample in question was peripheral blood, obtained on day 0 of AZD1222 vaccination. All receptors derive from an adult in good health.

This clone was counted a single time. The chain links TRBV28 to TRBJ2-5; 15 bases map to TRBD2. There are 17 residues in the CDR3. The V and J ends lost 7 bases and 5 bases, in that order; junction bases with no gene match: 11. Germline values: CDR1 MDHEN, CDR2 SYDVKM. CDR3 protein: CASTTGTSGGIRETQYF. CDR3 nucleotides: TGTGCCAGCACCACGGGGACTAGCGGGGGGATTCGTGAGACCCAGTACTTC. The full variable domain, rest sourced from reference TRBV28 and TRBJ2-5, is DVKVTQSSRYLVKRTGEKVFLECVQDMDHENMFWYRQDPGLGLRLIYFSYDVKMKEKGDIPEGYSVSREKKERFSLILESASTNQTSMYLCASTTGTSGGIRETQYFGPGTRLLVL.

This rearrangement joins TRBV6-6 to TRBJ1-6; D ambiguous. Germline V gene data show CDR1 as MNHNY and CDR2 as SVGAGI (reference sequence). V dropped 2 bases and J dropped 7 bases, with 12 bases sitting between them. There are 15 residues in the CDR3. Written as DNA, the CDR3 is TGTGCCAGCAGTTACGGCATCGCCCCAAATTCACCCCTCCACTTT. Its translation: CASSYGIAPNSPLHF.

This chain connects TRBV7-9 to TRBJ1-2, with no clear D. V was pared by 3 bases and J by 2 bases, with 16 bases between. The CDR3 runs to 16 residues. Germline CDR1 reads SEHNR; CDR2 reads FQNEAQ (reference sequence). Here the CDR3 DNA reads TGTGCCAGCAGCTTGGGAAGTGCGGCACACAACTATGGCTACACCTTC. Its protein product is CASSLGSAAHNYGYTF.

There are a few counts of this clone. The chain uses TRBV9 and TRBJ2-7; no firm D call. Germline V lookup: CDR1 SGDLS, CDR2 YYNGEE. V lost 0 bases and J lost 4, with 23 bases in between. This CDR3 spans 18 amino acids. CDR3 amino acids: CASSVEKRSFVWGYEQYF. In DNA, the CDR3 is TGTGCCAGCAGCGTAGAAAAACGATCTTTCGTATGGGGATACGAGCAGTACTTC.

CDR3 sequence: CASSLAGGIHGYTF. The CDR3 DNA reads as TGTGCCAGCAGCTTAGCTGGGGGTATCCATGGCTACACCTTC. The rearrangement uses TRBV7-9 and TRBJ1-2, with D tentatively TRBD1 (5 bases). Germline V lookup: CDR1 SEHNR, CDR2 FQNEAQ (reference sequence). The CDR3 loop spans 14 amino acids. Trimming shortened V by 0 bases and J by 6 bases, and 11 bases separated the two germline ends.

The rearrangement joins TRBV7-2 to TRBJ2-2; D is ambiguous. The CDR3 totals 13 residues. Germline CDR1 SGHTA, CDR2 FQGNSA. V was cut by 4 bases and J by 4 bases, with 7 bases left in between. In DNA, the CDR3 is TGTGCCAGCAGCTCATCTAGCACCGGGGAGCTGTTTTTT. As protein: CASSSSSTGELFF.

The table lists this clone with a count of one. In DNA form, the CDR3 reads TGTGCCAGCAGCTTCCTCCCGGGACATGGGGAGACCCAGTACTTC. Translating it yields CASSFLPGHGETQYF. The chain uses TRBV7-2 and TRBJ2-5, with a tentative D call TRBD1 (6 bases). V shed 3 bases and J shed 5 bases, with 16 bases lying between them. This CDR3 region has 15 residues. The germline gives CDR1 SGHTA, CDR2 FQGNSA.

The rearrangement joins TRBV6-5 to TRBJ1-2; tentatively, D is TRBD1 (5 bases). The CDR3 contains 13 residues. Trimming removed 6 bases from V and 6 bases from J, with 14 bases in between. Germline assignment: CDR1 MNHEY and CDR2 SVGAGI. CDR3 residues: CASRRWDADGYTF. The CDR3 DNA reads as TGTGCCAGCAGGAGGTGGGACGCGGATGGCTACACCTTC.

V usage is TRBV9 and J usage is TRBJ2-7; TRBD2 aligns across 7 bases. Germline CDR1 reads SGDLS; CDR2 reads YYNGEE. V shed 4 bases and J 0 bases; nucleotides not matched to a gene: 16. The CDR3 spans 18 residues. CDR3 sequence: CASSQRRRVTGGSYEQYF. The CDR3 coding sequence is TGTGCCAGCAGCCAGAGGAGGAGGGTAACGGGGGGCTCCTACGAGCAGTACTTC. Using reference TRBV9 and TRBJ2-7 for the parts outside the CDR3, the full variable domain is DSGVTQTPKHLITATGQRVTLRCSPRSGDLSVYWYQQSLDQGLQFLIQYYNGEERAKGNILERFSAQQFPDLHSELNLSSLELGDSALYFCASSQRRRVTGGSYEQYFGPGTRLTVT.

The chain joins TRBV5-4 to TRBJ1-3; 10 nucleotides agree with TRBD1. Per germline, CDR1 SGHNT and CDR2 YYREEE (reference sequence). Losses at the gene ends were 4 bases for V and 4 bases for J; bases not matched to a gene: 5. The length of the CDR3 is 15 residues. The CDR3 here is CASSAPGQGGNTIYF. CDR3 sequence (DNA): TGTGCCAGCAGCGCTCCGGGACAGGGGGGAAACACCATATATTTT.

By its share, this clone is medium-sized. The chain has TRBV5-4 and TRBJ2-5; 7 bases match TRBD1. Germline CDR1 and CDR2: SGHNT and YYREEE (reference sequence). The J segment lost 2 bases and the V segment lost 4 bases, leaving 8 bases of the junction unmatched. CDR3 length: 15 amino acids. CDR3 in amino acids: CASSPAGTAQETQYF. CDR3 in DNA: TGTGCCAGCAGCCCAGCCGGGACAGCTCAAGAGACCCAGTACTTC.

In DNA, the CDR3 is TGTGCCAGTAACCGACAGGGGAACACTGAAGCTTTCTTT. It encodes CASNRQGNTEAFF. This chain connects TRBV19 to TRBJ1-1; 7 bases match TRBD1. V trimming: 7 bases; J trimming: 1 base; junction bases outside the gene matches: 3. Germline V gene sequence: CDR1 LNHDA, CDR2 SQIVND (reference sequence). There are 13 residues in the CDR3.

The chain recombines TRBV19 with TRBJ1-5, with D possibly being TRBD1 (6 bases). The germline gives CDR1 LNHDA, CDR2 SQIVND (reference sequence). The CDR3 contains 14 residues. The V gene lost 3 bases and the J gene lost 4 bases, with 10 bases spanning the gap. In nucleotides, the CDR3 is TGTGCCAGTAGTATGGGCAGGGGAAATCAGCCCCAGCATTTT. This encodes CASSMGRGNQPQHF.

V usage is TRBV4-3 and J usage is TRBJ2-3; D unresolved. CDR1 is LGHNA, CDR2 YSLEER, per germline. The CDR3 extends over 15 amino acids. The V end lost 0 bases, the J end lost 0 bases, and 7 bases lay between the germline ends. The CDR3: CASSQDGRSTDTQYF. In DNA, the CDR3 is TGCGCCAGCAGCCAAGACGGCAGAAGCACAGATACGCAGTATTTT.

This chain uses TRBV19 with TRBJ2-2; possible D gene TRBD1, 6 bases. The germline CDR1 and CDR2 sequences are LNHDA and SQIVND (reference sequence). The CDR3 extends over 15 amino acids. V was pared by 4 bases and J by 1 base, with 10 bases between. CDR3 sequence (DNA): TGTGCCAGTAGTAAATCGACAGGGAACACCGGGGAGCTGTTTTTT. It is translated as CASSKSTGNTGELFF.

This chain uses TRBV9 with TRBJ2-2; 10 bases map to TRBD2. V shed 2 bases and J 0 bases; nucleotides not matched to a gene: 7. Germline lookup yields CDR1 SGDLS and CDR2 YYNGEE. This CDR3 is built from 18 residues. The CDR3 is CASSVSGGAWSNTGELFF. The DNA for the CDR3 is TGTGCCAGCAGCGTGAGCGGGGGGGCATGGTCGAACACCGGGGAGCTGTTTTTT.

This chain connects TRBV7-9 to TRBJ2-7; tentative D call: TRBD1 (5 bases). V lost 3 bases and J 6 bases, leaving 15 bases between the germline ends. Germline V CDR1 and CDR2: SEHNR, FQNEAQ (reference sequence). The CDR3 totals 14 residues. The CDR3 DNA is TGTGCCAGCAGCTTCGCCGACAGAGTTGGCGAGCAGTACTTC. It encodes CASSFADRVGEQYF.

The chain couples TRBV4-1 to TRBJ2-5, with a weak D call TRBD1 (6 bases). CDR1 is MGHRA and CDR2 is YSYEKL in the germline V gene. V was trimmed by 1 base and J by 4 bases, leaving 10 bases between them. CDR3 length equals 14 residues. The CDR3 DNA is TGCGCCAGCAGCCAAGTCCAAGGGGGAGAGACCCAGTACTTC. Protein sequence: CASSQVQGGETQYF.

V and J are TRBV4-1 and TRBJ2-7, with 11 nucleotides matching TRBD2. J gave up 3 bases and V 3 bases, and 4 bases lay outside the gene matches. This CDR3 is built from 15 residues. Germline CDR1 MGHRA, CDR2 YSYEKL. In nucleotides, the CDR3 is TGCGCCAGCAGCCAGGCCGGGACTAGCGGCTACGAGCAGTACTTC. Translating gives CASSQAGTSGYEQYF.

DNA for the CDR3: TGTGCCAGTAGTGTCGACAGGGGGTGGGACACTGAAGCTTTCTTT. Protein: CASSVDRGWDTEAFF. This sequence joins TRBV19 and TRBJ1-1; 9 bases line up with TRBD1. The CDR3 contains 15 residues. The germline V gene encodes CDR1 LNHDA and CDR2 SQIVND (reference sequence). The V segment lost 5 bases and the J segment 3 bases; nucleotides outside the gene matches: 7.

This chain joins TRBV19 and TRBJ1-2; 7 bases align to TRBD1. V was clipped by 5 bases and J by 4 bases; unmatched bases: 7. This CDR3 comprises 14 residues. The germline CDR1 and CDR2 sequences are LNHDA and SQIVND (reference sequence). This chain's CDR3 is CASSLETGSYGYTF. DNA for the CDR3: TGTGCCAGTAGTCTCGAGACAGGGAGCTATGGCTACACCTTC.

The V call is TRBV30, the J call TRBJ2-1, with D maybe TRBD1 (6 bases). The CDR3 contains 15 residues. The germline CDR1 and CDR2 sequences are GTSNPN and SVGIG (reference sequence). Trimming pared 2 bases from V and 4 bases from J, leaving 15 bases between. The CDR3 here is CAWSTLGHPYNEQFF. For the CDR3, the DNA is TGTGCCTGGAGTACACTGGGACACCCGTACAATGAGCAGTTCTTC. Combining the CDR3 with reference TRBV30 and TRBJ2-1 gives the whole variable domain SQTIHQWPATLVQPVGSPLSLECTVEGTSNPNLYWYRQAAGRGLQLLFYSVGIGQISSEVPQNLSASRPQDRQFILSSKKLLLSDSGFYLCAWSTLGHPYNEQFFGPGTRLTVL.

The J gene is TRBJ1-1, the V gene TRBV20-1; 7 bases are a match to TRBD1. The CDR3 length is 14 residues. Germline V gene sequence: CDR1 DFQATT, CDR2 SNEGSKA (reference sequence). Unmatched junction bases numbered 9, after V lost 3 bases and J lost 5 bases. CDR3 DNA: TGCAGTGCTAGTCTGTCAGGGGGAAGAACTGAAGCTTTCTTT. Translation gives CSASLSGGRTEAFF.